Listed below are T cell receptor beta chains from one sample, sequenced in a study of shared clonotypes between healthy human individuals. Profiled with immunoSEQ multiplex PCR; TCRdb holds only in-frame clones, not every one. This sample has approximately 2,000,000 clones; approximately 92% occur once, and the top ten carry about 1.7%. The source material was naive CD8+ T cells from PBMCs. These receptors were taken from a man younger than 35 in good health. Some clones in this sample may be carry-over from other donors' samples. Each CDR3 is given with its conserved first and last residue. The D gene is left open where the match is weak. Some rows have no size entry. The others give once, few or many, or a class for an expanded clone.

CDR3aa: CSVAPGLGAYNEQFF
CDR3nt: TGCAGCGTTGCCCCGGGCCTTGGGGCCTACAATGAGCAGTTCTTC
j_gene: TRBJ2-1
len: 15
v_gene: TRBV29-1
d_gene: .
abundance: .

CDR3aa: CASSSIQGPGANVLTF
CDR3nt: TGTGCCAGCAGCTCAATACAGGGTCCTGGGGCCAACGTCCTGACTTTC
j_gene: TRBJ2-6
len: 16
v_gene: TRBV7-9
d_gene: .
abundance: few

CDR3aa: CASSDWISNEQFF
CDR3nt: TGTGCCAGCAGTGACTGGATCAGCAATGAGCAGTTCTTC
j_gene: TRBJ2-1
len: 13
v_gene: TRBV25-1
d_gene: .
abundance: .

CDR3aa: CATSRGVSWNTEAFF
CDR3nt: TGTGCCACCAGCAGAGGGGTAAGTTGGAACACTGAAGCTTTCTTT
j_gene: TRBJ1-1
len: 15
v_gene: TRBV15
d_gene: .
abundance: .

CDR3aa: CASSLTGGEGKLFF
CDR3nt: TGTGCCAGCAGCTTGACAGGAGGGGAAGGAAAACTGTTTTTT
j_gene: TRBJ1-4
len: 14
v_gene: TRBV7-8
d_gene: .
abundance: .

CDR3aa: CASSLAGPYEQYF
CDR3nt: TGTGCCAGCAGCTTAGCCGGACCCTACGAGCAGTACTTC
j_gene: TRBJ2-7
len: 13
v_gene: TRBV11-2
d_gene: .
abundance: .

CDR3aa: CAISGLTGISGNTIYF
CDR3nt: TGTGCCATCAGTGGACTGACAGGGATCTCTGGAAACACCATATATTTT
j_gene: TRBJ1-3
len: 16
v_gene: TRBV10-3
d_gene: TRBD1
abundance: .

CDR3aa: CASSWRDRGYTEAFF
CDR3nt: TGTGCCAGCAGCTGGAGGGACAGGGGGTATACTGAAGCTTTCTTT
j_gene: TRBJ1-1
len: 15
v_gene: TRBV11-2
d_gene: TRBD1
abundance: .

CDR3aa: CASSSTRSEQYF
CDR3nt: TGTGCCAGCAGCTCCACGCGTTCAGAGCAGTACTTC
j_gene: TRBJ2-7
len: 12
v_gene: TRBV7-6
d_gene: .
abundance: .

CDR3aa: CASSPGTSGLTDTQYF
CDR3nt: TGTGCCAGCAGCCCCGGGACTAGCGGCCTCACAGATACGCAGTATTTT
j_gene: TRBJ2-3
len: 16
v_gene: TRBV7-2
d_gene: TRBD2
abundance: .

CDR3aa: CSVVPIENEQYF
CDR3nt: TGCAGCGTTGTACCAATTGAGAACGAGCAGTACTTC
j_gene: TRBJ2-7
len: 12
v_gene: TRBV29-1
d_gene: .
abundance: .

CDR3aa: CASSQDGLAGGLDTQYF
CDR3nt: TGCGCCAGCAGCCAAGACGGACTAGCGGGAGGTTTGGATACGCAGTATTTT
j_gene: TRBJ2-3
len: 17
v_gene: TRBV4-1
d_gene: TRBD2
abundance: .

CDR3aa: CATRQATISNQPQHF
CDR3nt: TGTGCCACCCGACAGGCGACCATTAGCAATCAGCCCCAGCATTTT
j_gene: TRBJ1-5
len: 15
v_gene: TRBV28
d_gene: .
abundance: once

CDR3aa: CASSIYRAGPNTEAFF
CDR3nt: TGTGCCAGTAGTATTTATAGAGCAGGGCCGAACACTGAAGCTTTCTTT
j_gene: TRBJ1-1
len: 16
v_gene: TRBV19
d_gene: .
abundance: .

CDR3aa: CASSCPPGLSYEQYF
CDR3nt: TGTGCCAGCAGTTGTCCTCCGGGGCTCTCCTACGAGCAGTACTTC
j_gene: TRBJ2-7
len: 15
v_gene: TRBV6-7
d_gene: .
abundance: .

CDR3aa: CASTSSVGTEAFF
CDR3nt: TGTGCCAGCACCTCATCGGTTGGCACTGAAGCTTTCTTT
j_gene: TRBJ1-1
len: 13
v_gene: TRBV7-2
d_gene: .
abundance: once

CDR3aa: CASSEYVARDLSSYNEQFF
CDR3nt: TGTGCCAGCAGCGAATATGTAGCGCGGGACCTGAGCTCCTACAATGAGCAGTTCTTC
j_gene: TRBJ2-1
len: 19
v_gene: TRBV9
d_gene: .
abundance: .

CDR3aa: CASTGGGINEQFF
CDR3nt: TGTGCCAGCACTGGGGGCGGGATCAATGAGCAGTTCTTC
j_gene: TRBJ2-1
len: 13
v_gene: TRBV7-9
d_gene: .
abundance: .